These 13 T cell receptor beta chains came from one sample sequenced in a study of blood T cells in healthy people across ages. Primed by a sample-barcoded 5' primer and a J-beta primer mix, a second PCR proceeded for about 6 to 11 cycles. Each CDR3 protein gets one entry after TCRdb re-called the 5' RACE reads with MiXCR. The table includes hundreds of thousands of distinct CDR3 sequences, over 40% detected once. Input material: blood. Receptors originate from a woman older than 75 in good health.

The chain employs TRBV7-9 and TRBJ2-1; the D gene is possibly TRBD1 (5 bases). Trimming pared 4 bases from V and 5 bases from J, leaving 21 bases between. CDR3 size: 17 residues. From germline, CDR1 is SEHNR and CDR2 FQNEAQ (reference sequence). As DNA, the CDR3 is TGTGCCAGCAGCTCTAGGCCACAGGTCAGTTTCCACAATGAGCAGTTCTTC. Translated, it gives CASSSRPQVSFHNEQFF.

V is TRBV28 and J is TRBJ2-2, with TRBD2 matching over 14 bases. This CDR3 has 18 amino acids. Germline V gene sequence: CDR1 MDHEN, CDR2 SYDVKM. V lost 0 bases and J lost 7; bases outside the gene matches: 7. CDR3 sequence: CASSLWGGTSGSGGELFF. The CDR3 DNA is TGTGCCAGCAGTTTATGGGGGGGGACTAGCGGGAGCGGCGGGGAGCTGTTTTTT.

The J gene is TRBJ2-3, the V gene TRBV7-2; D call uncertain. This CDR3 spans 15 amino acids. Germline-derived CDR1 and CDR2 are SGHTA and FQGNSA. Trimming took 5 bases from V and 2 from J, leaving 14 bases between them. The CDR3 nucleotides are TGTGCCAGCAGCCTTCAGCCGGCACCCACAGATACGCAGTATTTT. It encodes CASSLQPAPTDTQYF.

This clonotype was detected only once. The chain joins TRBV6-5 to TRBJ2-6, with D perhaps TRBD1 or TRBD2 (6 bases each). Germline V gene sequence: CDR1 MNHEY, CDR2 SVGAGI. V was cut by 6 bases and J by 6 bases, with 12 bases left in between. The CDR3 runs to 14 residues. DNA of the CDR3: TGTGCCAGCAGGAGGGGGGAGCAGGCCAACGTCCTGACTTTC. This sequence encodes CASRRGEQANVLTF.

In DNA, the CDR3 is TGTGCCAGCAATGACCGGGACACCGAAGAGACCCAGTACTTC. Encoded protein: CASNDRDTEETQYF. The gene calls are TRBV18 and TRBJ2-5; the D gene is possibly TRBD1 (6 bases). V was clipped by 8 bases and J by 3 bases, with 16 bases between them. Germline-derived CDR1 and CDR2 are KGHSH and LQKENI. There are 14 residues in the CDR3.

The count of this clonotype is one. The chain employs TRBV11-3 and TRBJ2-1, with unresolved D. Germline lookup yields CDR1 SGHNT and CDR2 YENEEA. The V and J ends lost 5 bases and 2 bases respectively, with 13 bases between them. The CDR3 is 15 amino acids. CDR3 nucleotides: TGTGCCAGCAGCCCTCAGACTGCGACCTACAATGAGCAGTTCTTC. It is translated as CASSPQTATYNEQFF.

In regard to this clonotype: It may be a read error: a sequence one base away is much more abundant. The J gene is TRBJ2-3, the V gene TRBV6-5; possible D gene TRBD2, 5 bases. This CDR3 contains 15 residues. Germline CDR1 MNHEY, CDR2 SVGAGI. CDR3 coding DNA: TGTGCCAGCAGCCGCGACACGGCTAGCACAGATACGCGGTATTTT. It yields the protein CASSRDTASTDTRYF.

CDR3 sequence: CASSFGAGALNTGELFF. The DNA for the CDR3 is TGTGCCAGCAGTTTTGGGGCGGGGGCCTTAAACACCGGGGAGCTGTTTTTT. The gene calls are TRBV27 and TRBJ2-2, with D possibly TRBD2 on 7 matching bases. V was pared by 3 bases and J by 2 bases, with 16 bases between. The germline gives CDR1 MNHEY, CDR2 SMNVEV (reference sequence). The CDR3 extends over 17 amino acids.

The V call is TRBV4-1, the J call TRBJ2-7; TRBD1 matches 9 bases. The CDR3 runs to 15 residues. Germline CDR1 is MGHRA and CDR2 is YSYEKL. Losses at the gene ends were 0 bases for V and 3 bases for J; bases not matched to a gene: 3. The chain's CDR3 is CASSQDTGGGYEQYF. CDR3 in DNA: TGCGCCAGCAGCCAAGACACAGGGGGCGGCTACGAGCAGTACTTC.

The V and J genes are TRBV3-1 and TRBJ1-1; D ambiguous. The germline V gene encodes CDR1 LGHDT and CDR2 YNNKEL (reference sequence). CDR3 length: 13 residues. V lost 0 bases, J lost 4 bases, and 6 bases lay in between. The CDR3 coding sequence is TGTGCCAGCAGCCAAGAGGGGATCACTGAAGCTTTCTTT. Its protein product is CASSQEGITEAFF.

In this sample, this clonotype turned up many times. The chain links TRBV7-2 to TRBJ2-4; D gene ambiguous. V was clipped by 2 bases and J by 3 bases, with 8 bases between them. This CDR3 is 14 amino acids long. Germline lookup yields CDR1 SGHTA and CDR2 FQGNSA. The CDR3 here is CASSLTGDKNIQYF. The CDR3 coding sequence is TGTGCCAGCAGCTTAACCGGAGACAAAAACATTCAGTACTTC.

This clonotype was found many times. The chain has TRBV5-1 and TRBJ2-7; TRBD1 might be the D (5 bases). The CDR3 loop spans 12 amino acids. Germline V CDR1 and CDR2: SGHRS, YFSETQ. Between the trimmed V and J ends, which lost 4 bases and 8 bases, there was a span of 13 bases. The chain's CDR3 is CASSGTGSQQYF. The CDR3 DNA reads as TGCGCCAGCAGCGGAACAGGCTCCCAGCAGTACTTC.

The chain joins TRBV20-1 to TRBJ1-1, with TRBD1 as a possible D gene (6 bases). V lost 6 bases to trimming and J lost 0 bases, with 14 bases between them. This CDR3 has 14 residues. CDR1 is DFQATT, CDR2 SNEGSKA, per germline (reference sequence). In DNA, the CDR3 is TGCAGTGCCCTAGGGACATCTATGAACACTGAAGCTTTCTTT. As protein: CSALGTSMNTEAFF.